These 10 T cell receptor beta chains share one sample of origin, sequenced in a study of blood T cell repertoires in COVID-19 (TCRdb year 2020). The method behind the library was the immunoSEQ multiplex PCR assay. Entries here come from immuneACCESS through TCRdb and include only in-frame sequences with V and J called. Some clones fail to appear in such tables; in the studies checked, an unresolved V gene covers under half of the shortfall, and the cause of the remainder is unknown. Here the sample has 200,000 to 250,000 clones; roughly 90% occur a single time. The ten largest make up over 3% of the sample. Sequencing was carried out using PBMCs or T cells enriched from blood (not recorded which). Receptors originate from a woman aged 50 to 65 in a cohort exposed to, infected with or recovered from COVID-19 (not recorded which).

V is TRBV5-1 and J is TRBJ2-2; D perhaps matches TRBD1 (6 bases). CDR1 is SGHRS, CDR2 YFSETQ, per germline. The CDR3 consists of 14 residues. Trimming left V 4 bases short and J 2 bases short, with 9 bases between. The CDR3 nucleotides are TGCGCCAGCAGCGGGACACCCAACACCGGGGAGCTGTTTTTT. It codes for CASSGTPNTGELFF.

The rearrangement joins TRBV4-2 to TRBJ2-3, with 10 bases aligning to TRBD2. The CDR3 extends over 16 amino acids. J gave up 4 bases and V 6 bases, and 10 bases lay outside the gene matches. Germline V gene lookup returns CDR1 LGHNA and CDR2 YNFKEQ. CDR3 in amino acids: CASRGTLAGDADTQYF. The CDR3 DNA reads TGTGCCAGCAGGGGGACTCTAGCGGGGGACGCAGATACGCAGTATTTT.

This chain links TRBV19 with TRBJ1-2; D may be TRBD1 (5 bases). The CDR3 is 14 amino acids. Looked up from germline, CDR1 is LNHDA and CDR2 is SQIVND (reference sequence). V gave up 6 bases and J gave up 4 bases, with 15 bases separating them. The CDR3 sequence: CASRTKQVPYGYTF. In DNA, the CDR3 is TGTGCCAGTAGGACGAAACAGGTTCCCTATGGCTACACCTTC.

The chain is built from TRBV27 and TRBJ2-3, with 9 bases lining up with TRBD2. Germline assignment: CDR1 MNHEY and CDR2 SMNVEV (reference sequence). The CDR3 sequence is 16 residues long. V lost 3 bases to trimming and J lost 1 base; unmatched junction nucleotides: 5. DNA of the CDR3: TGTGCCAGCAGTTTCCGTAGCGGGGGCGGCACAGATACGCAGTATTTT. Encoded protein: CASSFRSGGGTDTQYF.

The CDR3: CASSTAYEQYF. In DNA, the CDR3 is TGTGCCAGCAGCACGGCCTACGAGCAGTACTTC. V gene TRBV7-2 combines with J gene TRBJ2-7; no firm D call. Trimming shortened V by 5 bases and J by 2 bases, and 4 bases separated the two germline ends. The CDR3 has 11 amino acids. Germline CDR1 is SGHTA and CDR2 is FQGNSA.

The CDR3: CASSVAGAQETQYF. CDR3 DNA sequence: TGTGCCAGCAGTGTAGCGGGGGCTCAAGAGACCCAGTACTTC. The chain couples TRBV2 to TRBJ2-5, with 9 bases matching TRBD2. Germline loops: CDR1 SNHLY, CDR2 FYNNEI. The CDR3 runs to 14 residues. Trimming at V came to 4 bases and at J to 2 bases, leaving 2 bases not matched to a gene. Full variable domain (missing parts from reference TRBV2 and TRBJ2-5): EPEVTQTPSHQVTQMGQEVILRCVPISNHLYFYWYRQILGQKVEFLVSFYNNEISEKSEIFDDQFSVERPDGSNFTLKIRSTKLEDSAMYFCASSVAGAQETQYFGPGTRLLVL.

V is TRBV3-1 (or the pseudogene TRBV3-2) and J is TRBJ1-2; 12 bases align to TRBD1. The CDR3 contains 15 residues. V trimming: 4 bases; J trimming: 8 bases; junction bases outside the gene matches: 8. The germline CDR1 and CDR2 sequences are LGHDT and YNNKEL (reference sequence). The CDR3 reads CASSPGQGARGGYTF. The CDR3 DNA reads as TGTGCCAGCAGCCCGGGACAGGGGGCGCGAGGGGGCTACACCTTC.

The rearrangement uses TRBV4-1 and TRBJ1-2; unclear D gene. Looked up from germline, CDR1 is MGHRA and CDR2 is YSYEKL. Trimming took off 0 bases at V and 8 bases at J, with 13 bases between the two ends. The CDR3 loop spans 14 amino acids. CDR3 in DNA: TGCGCCAGCAGCCAAGAGGTCTACCTTCGCGGCTACACCTTC. Its protein is CASSQEVYLRGYTF.

The V gene is TRBV15, the J gene TRBJ2-6, with a tentative D call TRBD2 (5 bases). Deletions cut 0 bases from V and 2 bases from J, with 8 bases between. Germline CDR1 and CDR2: LNHNV and YYDKDF (reference sequence). The CDR3 is made up of 16 amino acids. CDR3 DNA: TGTGCCACCAGCAGAGATGAGAGGGCTGGGGCCAACGTCCTGACTTTC. Protein product: CATSRDERAGANVLTF.

Points on this clone: Other DNA sequences within the sample encode an identical CDR3. The chain joins TRBV4-2 to TRBJ2-7, with 8 bases that match TRBD1. The germline V gene encodes CDR1 LGHNA and CDR2 YNFKEQ. The CDR3 contains 14 residues. Trimming at V came to 0 bases and at J to 3 bases, leaving 1 base not matched to a gene. The CDR3 bases are TGTGCCAGCAGCCAAGAAGACAGGGGCTACGAGCAGTACTTC. Translating gives CASSQEDRGYEQYF.